This T cell receptor (beta chain) was profiled in a study of CD8 T cells in ankylosing spondylitis. Points from the study as a whole: For ankylosing spondylitis blood, a TCR beta motif of under 10 highly homologous variants appeared characteristic.

This clonotype has ten or more counts. Its target is not known. TCRdb re-called the 5' RACE reads with MiXCR, one entry per CDR3 protein. The sample has a few hundred thousand distinct CDR3 sequences, 7% to 9% seen once. V was clipped by 4 bases and J by 5 bases; unmatched bases: 7. Germline CDR1 SQVTM, CDR2 ANQGSEA. The CDR3 is 13 residues long. The rearrangement uses TRBV29-1 and TRBJ1-2; 7 nucleotides align to TRBD1. Material: blood, either unsorted or a sorted T cell fraction (not recorded which). This clonotype originated in a male donor with ankylosing spondylitis. The CDR3 DNA follows: TGCAGCGTTGGCCCGGGACAGAGTTATGGCTACACCTTC. Translating it yields CSVGPGQSYGYTF.